This entry features one T cell receptor beta chain sequence. This sample is part of a study of tumor-infiltrating lymphocytes in primary liver carcinoma. A primer in the constant region served to generate TCR beta cDNA from approximately 450 ng of total RNA. For TCR beta, libraries were produced by three nested multiplex PCR rounds using slightly modified ARM-PCR. TRBV1-TRBV30 forward primers paired with a C-beta reverse primer were used in the first two PCR rounds, which ran about 11 cycles each. TCRdb processed the multiplex PCR reads anew with MiXCR; each CDR3 protein has one entry. The table includes fewer than 40,000 distinct CDR3 sequences, 60% to 80% detected once. With 7 bases removed from V and 3 bases from J, the gap between germline ends came to 13 bases. In germline, CDR1 is LGHNT, CDR2 FRNRAP. The CDR3 loop spans 13 amino acids. Without any cell sorting, roughly 20-33 mg of bulk tissue yielded co-extracted RNA and DNA.

V and J are TRBV12-5 and TRBJ2-7; possible D gene TRBD2, 6 bases. The sequenced sample consisted of liver tumor tissue from sampling region 3. Stated subset: tumor region T3, left-lateral pole. This clonotype was obtained from a woman aged 25 to 39 with primary liver carcinoma and hepatitis B virus infection. CDR3 DNA sequence: TGTGCTAGTGTCCCCGGGACTGTCTACGAGCAGTACTTC. Its translation is CASVPGTVYEQYF.